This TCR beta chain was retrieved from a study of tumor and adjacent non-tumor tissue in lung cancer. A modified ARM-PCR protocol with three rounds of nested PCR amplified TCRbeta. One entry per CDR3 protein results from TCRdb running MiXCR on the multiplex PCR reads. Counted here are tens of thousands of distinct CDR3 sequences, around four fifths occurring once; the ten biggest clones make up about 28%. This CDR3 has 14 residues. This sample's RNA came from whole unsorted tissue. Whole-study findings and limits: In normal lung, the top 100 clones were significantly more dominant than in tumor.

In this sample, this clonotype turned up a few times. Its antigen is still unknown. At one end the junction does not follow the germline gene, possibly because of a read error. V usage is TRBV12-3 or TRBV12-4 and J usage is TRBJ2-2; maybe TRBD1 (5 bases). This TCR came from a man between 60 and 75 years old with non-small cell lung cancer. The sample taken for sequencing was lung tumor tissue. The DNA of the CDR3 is TGTGCCAGAAGTTTCCGACAGAACACAGGGGAGCTGTTTTTT. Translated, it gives CARSFRQNTGELFF.